These T cell receptor beta chains were read from a single sample in a study of blood T cell repertoires in COVID-19. Measured with immunoSEQ multiplex PCR; TCRdb has only the in-frame clones, and not every one. The sample lists about 170,000 clones, around 91% occurring once. The sample comprised PBMCs or T cells enriched from blood (not recorded which). All receptors derive from a woman in her late teens or twenties who had recovered from COVID-19. Each CDR3 is given without its conserved first and last residue. Each record gives: J gene, V gene, D gene, CDR3 protein. D genes are given only for firm matches.

J gene: TRBJ1-6
V gene: TRBV6-2/TRBV6-3
D gene: NA
CDR3 protein: ASSYSQGSSFSPLH

J gene: TRBJ2-7
V gene: TRBV28
D gene: NA
CDR3 protein: ASSLRRVDSKRSVYEQY

J gene: TRBJ2-2
V gene: TRBV5-4
D gene: TRBD1
CDR3 protein: ASGWDRENTGELF

J gene: TRBJ1-5
V gene: TRBV7-2
D gene: TRBD1
CDR3 protein: ASSFARGNNQPQH

J gene: TRBJ1-2
V gene: TRBV29-1
D gene: NA
CDR3 protein: SVTGSIGYT

J gene: TRBJ2-7
V gene: TRBV5-1
D gene: TRBD2
CDR3 protein: ASSLDGGIGEQY

J gene: TRBJ2-3
V gene: TRBV5-5
D gene: NA
CDR3 protein: ASSSARGADTQY

J gene: TRBJ2-7
V gene: TRBV5-1
D gene: NA
CDR3 protein: ASSSQRLGTYEQY

J gene: TRBJ1-1
V gene: TRBV5-5
D gene: NA
CDR3 protein: ASSWGTPGGGTEAF

J gene: TRBJ2-2
V gene: TRBV5-1
D gene: TRBD2
CDR3 protein: ASSSGAGVTGELF

J gene: TRBJ2-1
V gene: TRBV7-2
D gene: TRBD2
CDR3 protein: ASSLEVLAGGKNEQF

J gene: TRBJ1-1
V gene: TRBV5-1
D gene: NA
CDR3 protein: ASSLSPTNPTEAF

J gene: TRBJ2-1
V gene: TRBV4-2
D gene: TRBD2
CDR3 protein: ASSHPGLAGGENEQF

J gene: TRBJ2-3
V gene: TRBV23-1
D gene: NA
CDR3 protein: ATEREWTVTDTQY

J gene: TRBJ1-2
V gene: TRBV5-1
D gene: NA
CDR3 protein: ASSQSQANYGYT

J gene: TRBJ2-1
V gene: TRBV9
D gene: NA
CDR3 protein: ASSSNTAALSSYNEQF

J gene: TRBJ2-7
V gene: TRBV30
D gene: TRBD1
CDR3 protein: AWSRDRAVQY

J gene: TRBJ1-1
V gene: TRBV6-2/TRBV6-3
D gene: TRBD1
CDR3 protein: ASSSPRSGARGGRHTEAF

J gene: TRBJ1-2
V gene: TRBV7-2
D gene: NA
CDR3 protein: ASSLIPGEGRGRYGYT